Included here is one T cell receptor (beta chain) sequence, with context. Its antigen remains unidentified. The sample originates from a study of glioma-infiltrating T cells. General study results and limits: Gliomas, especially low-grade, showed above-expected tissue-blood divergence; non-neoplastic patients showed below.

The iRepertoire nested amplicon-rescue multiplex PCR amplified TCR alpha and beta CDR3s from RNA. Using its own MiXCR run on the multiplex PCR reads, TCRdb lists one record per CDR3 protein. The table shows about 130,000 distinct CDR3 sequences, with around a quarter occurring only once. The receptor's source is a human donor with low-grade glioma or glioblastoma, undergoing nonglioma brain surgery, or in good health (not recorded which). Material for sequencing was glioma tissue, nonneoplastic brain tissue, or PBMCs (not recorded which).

CDR3 nucleotide sequence: TGCGCCAGCAGGCGAGGGGAAGTGCCCGGGGAGCTGTTTTTT. Translation gives CASRRGEVPGELFF. The rearrangement links TRBV5-1 to TRBJ2-2; D might be TRBD1 or TRBD2, each matching 5 bases. The V and J ends lost 5 bases and 6 bases respectively, with 14 bases between them. Germline-derived CDR1 and CDR2 are SGHRS and YFSETQ. CDR3 size: 14 residues.